This TCR beta chain was obtained from a study of cytomegalovirus exposure and HLA in healthy donors. Study summary: The same platform was used for the 110 or so validation repertoires and the roughly 640 first-cohort repertoires, a later analysis reported. Findings of the study overall: The study labeled 150 to 200 TCR beta chains cytomegalovirus-associated.

Comment on this clone: As yet, its antigen is unknown.

Here immunoSEQ multiplex PCR was the method, and the copy in TCRdb shows in-frame clones only, minus some. The sample lists some 170,000 clones; roughly 86% were seen once. The donors were in the approximately 120-subject validation cohort; that cohort was separate from the roughly 620-subject first cohort. This sequence was found in a man between 18 and 35 years old in good health and CMV-seropositive. The sequencing input was PBMCs.

The CDR3: CACPRGGDYGYTF. In DNA, the CDR3 is TGTGCCTGCCCGAGAGGGGGGGACTATGGCTACACCTTC. The chain joins TRBV30 to TRBJ1-2, with D perhaps TRBD1 (6 bases). Germline CDR1 GTSNPN, CDR2 SVGIG (reference sequence). CDR3 length: 13 amino acids. The V and J ends lost 6 bases and 3 bases respectively, with 14 bases between them. Supplemented by reference TRBV30 and TRBJ1-2, the full variable domain reads SQTIHQWPATLVQPVGSPLSLECTVEGTSNPNLYWYRQAAGRGLQLLFYSVGIGQISSEVPQNLSASRPQDRQFILSSKKLLLSDSGFYLCACPRGGDYGYTFGSGTRLTVV.